The rows below give T cell receptor beta chains drawn from one sample of a study of OX40 agonist ivuxolimab in advanced cancers. Produced via immunoSEQ multiplex PCR; TCRdb's table is partial and in-frame only. Here the sample spans approximately 77,000 clones, around 83% being singletons. Sequenced material: CD4+ or CD8+ T cells sorted from blood, taken in a trial of the OX40 agonist ivuxolimab. The receptors originated from an adult with an advanced solid tumor such as melanoma, head and neck, liver or kidney cancer. The CDR3 runs from the conserved cysteine through the conserved F or W. The D gene is left open where the match is weak.

d_call,j_call,v_call,cdr3_aa
NA,TRBJ2-2,TRBV19,CATKTLAGELFF
NA,TRBJ2-7,TRBV11-3,CASSPRGTHYEQYF
TRBD1,TRBJ1-4,TRBV18,CASSRTGATLEKLFF
NA,TRBJ1-2,TRBV6-6,CASRRQGRHGYTF
TRBD1,TRBJ1-2,TRBV9,CASSVGQGGNYGYTF
NA,TRBJ1-1,TRBV6-5,CASSYAIQGSTEAFF
TRBD1,TRBJ1-5,TRBV15,CATSRDTGVNQPQHF
NA,TRBJ2-3,TRBV5-1,CASSARGGKTSTDTQYF
NA,TRBJ1-1,TRBV18,CASSPTQGAEAFF
NA,TRBJ2-5,TRBV5-4,CASSLQARGARETQYF
TRBD2,TRBJ2-3,TRBV5-4,CASSPGGATDTQYF
NA,TRBJ2-7,TRBV5-1,CASSHQPFPGAYEQYF
NA,TRBJ2-7,TRBV28,CASSLLVGAYEQYF
TRBD1,TRBJ1-6,TRBV2,CARGGQGNSPLHF
NA,TRBJ1-1,TRBV4-3,CASSRRTGLTEAFF
NA,TRBJ1-5,TRBV29-1,CSVAGSNQPQHF
NA,TRBJ2-7,TRBV11-3,CASSLGAGTYEQYF
TRBD1,TRBJ2-3,TRBV7-9,CASSPGQGVRTDTQYF
TRBD2,TRBJ2-5,TRBV4-2,CASSRGLPREETQYF
NA,TRBJ1-5,TRBV19,CASSPGRHNQPQHF
NA,TRBJ1-2,TRBV7-8,CASSLAGKGYGYTF
NA,TRBJ2-7,TRBV10-1,CASSESLLLRNPYEQYF
NA,TRBJ2-5,TRBV15,CATSRGTEAQETQYF
TRBD1,TRBJ2-7,TRBV6-5,CASSDRGYEQYF
TRBD2,TRBJ2-2,TRBV4-1,CASSQRGLEGTGELFF
NA,TRBJ2-2,TRBV5-1,CASSLGWNTGELFF
TRBD2,TRBJ2-5,TRBV5-1,CASSLASGSFSGETQYF
NA,TRBJ1-2,TRBV5-6,CASSLLLSDYGYTF
TRBD1,TRBJ2-3,TRBV5-1,CASSFWGQNTDTQYF
TRBD1,TRBJ2-7,TRBV28,CASISQGAYEQYF
TRBD1,TRBJ1-6,TRBV7-9,CASSLGATGSNSPLHF
TRBD1,TRBJ1-4,TRBV2,CASTAGGREKLFF
NA,TRBJ2-3,TRBV7-3,CASSPTVDTDTQYF
NA,TRBJ1-1,TRBV9,CASSVAPSRGTEAFF
NA,TRBJ2-7,TRBV7-2,CASSTFSLSSYEQYF
NA,TRBJ2-3,TRBV7-2,CASSPGTDTQYF
NA,TRBJ1-4,TRBV28,CASSPSSKGNEKLFF
NA,TRBJ1-1,TRBV19,CASSPREPTEAFF
TRBD1,TRBJ1-4,TRBV6-6,CASSRLGTGKEKLFF
NA,TRBJ2-7,TRBV2,CASSGEVTGKQYF
NA,TRBJ1-1,TRBV6-5,CASSPRLNTEAFF
TRBD1,TRBJ2-1,TRBV28,CASATQYRDRQFF
TRBD2,TRBJ2-1,TRBV19,CASSIDLRLANEQFF
NA,TRBJ1-1,TRBV5-4,CASSLVPRGGTEAFF
TRBD1,TRBJ1-2,TRBV13,CASSLRPGQGYSYGYTF
NA,TRBJ2-7,TRBV6-4,CASSDSGLQYF
NA,TRBJ2-1,TRBV7-5,CVRTTGGQFLYNEQFF
NA,TRBJ2-3,TRBV9,CASSVVGATDTQYF
NA,TRBJ1-4,TRBV29-1,CSAGGGNEKLFF
NA,TRBJ2-2,TRBV11-3,CASSLGRHHTGELFF